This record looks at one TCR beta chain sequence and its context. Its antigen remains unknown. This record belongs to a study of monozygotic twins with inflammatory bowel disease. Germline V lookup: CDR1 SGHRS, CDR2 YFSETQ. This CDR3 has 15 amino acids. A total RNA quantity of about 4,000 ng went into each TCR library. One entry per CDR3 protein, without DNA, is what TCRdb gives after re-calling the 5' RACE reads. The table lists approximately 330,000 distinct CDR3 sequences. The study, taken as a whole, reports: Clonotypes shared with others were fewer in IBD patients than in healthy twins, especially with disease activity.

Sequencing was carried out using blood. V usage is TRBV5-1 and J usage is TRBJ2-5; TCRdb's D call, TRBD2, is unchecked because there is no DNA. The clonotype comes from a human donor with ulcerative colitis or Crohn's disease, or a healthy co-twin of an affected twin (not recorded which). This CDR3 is CASKSLPGDGETQYF.